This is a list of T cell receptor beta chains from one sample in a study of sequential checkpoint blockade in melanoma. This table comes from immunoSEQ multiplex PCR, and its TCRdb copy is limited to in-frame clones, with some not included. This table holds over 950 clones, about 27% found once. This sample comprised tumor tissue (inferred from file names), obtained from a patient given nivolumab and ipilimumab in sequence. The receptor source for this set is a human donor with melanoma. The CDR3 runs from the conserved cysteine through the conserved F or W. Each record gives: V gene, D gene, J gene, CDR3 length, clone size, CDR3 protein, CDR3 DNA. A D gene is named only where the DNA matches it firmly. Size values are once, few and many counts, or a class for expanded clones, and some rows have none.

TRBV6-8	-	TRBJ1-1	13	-	CASSYSGPSGAFF	TGTGCCAGCAGTTACTCTGGACCCTCGGGAGCTTTCTTT
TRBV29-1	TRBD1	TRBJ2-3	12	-	CSGTGGGGTQYF	TGCAGCGGGACAGGGGGCGGAGGTACGCAGTATTTT
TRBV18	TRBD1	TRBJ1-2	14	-	CASSPGQGDYGYTF	TGTGCCAGCTCACCCGGACAGGGTGACTATGGCTACACCTTC
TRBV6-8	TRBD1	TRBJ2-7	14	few	CASSPRTGLDEQYF	TGTGCCAGCAGTCCTCGGACAGGGCTTGACGAGCAGTACTTC
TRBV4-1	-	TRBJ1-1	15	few	CASSHVNRLNTEAFF	TGCGCCAGCAGCCACGTGAACCGGCTTAACACTGAAGCTTTCTTT
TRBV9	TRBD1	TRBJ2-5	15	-	CASSGMGTGRETQYF	TGTGCCAGCAGCGGGATGGGGACAGGGAGAGAGACCCAGTACTTC
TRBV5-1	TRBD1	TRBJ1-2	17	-	CASSSTQGTGVYYGYTF	TGCGCCAGCAGCTCCACACAAGGGACAGGAGTTTACTATGGCTACACCTTC
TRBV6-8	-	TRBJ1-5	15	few	CASSDSGRGCQPQHF	TGTGCCAGCAGTGACTCAGGCAGGGGATGTCAGCCCCAGCATTTT
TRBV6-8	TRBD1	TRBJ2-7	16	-	CASSPLMAGTAFEQYF	TGTGCCAGCAGTCCCCTAATGGCCGGGACAGCCTTTGAGCAGTACTTC
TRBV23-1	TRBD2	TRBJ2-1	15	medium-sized	CASSHQAGTYNEQFF	TGCGCCAGCAGCCATCAAGCGGGGACCTACAATGAGCAGTTCTTC
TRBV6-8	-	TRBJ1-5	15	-	CASRESTGGNQPQHF	TGTGCCAGCAGAGAATCGACCGGAGGCAATCAGCCCCAGCATTTT
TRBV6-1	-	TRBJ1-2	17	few	CASSEARGRIANYGYTF	TGTGCCAGCAGTGAAGCGCGGGGAAGGATAGCTAACTATGGCTACACCTTC
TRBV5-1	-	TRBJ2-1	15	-	CASSLAGGAVDEQFF	TGCGCCAGCAGCTTGGCCGGAGGGGCGGTAGATGAGCAGTTCTTC
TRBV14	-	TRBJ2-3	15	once	CASSRSSPLADTQYF	TGTGCCAGCAGCCGATCTAGCCCCCTAGCAGATACGCAGTATTTT
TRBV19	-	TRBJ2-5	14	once	CASSIRQQEETQYF	TGTGCCAGTAGTATTAGACAGCAAGAAGAGACCCAGTACTTC
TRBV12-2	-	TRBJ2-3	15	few	CASRSNYRGTDTQYF	TGTGCAAGTCGCTCTAATTATAGGGGCACAGATACGCAGTATTTT
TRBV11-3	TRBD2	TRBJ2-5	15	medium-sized	CASSSGTGGSETQYF	TGTGCCAGCAGCTCCGGTACGGGAGGGTCGGAGACCCAGTACTTC
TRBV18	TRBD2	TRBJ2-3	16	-	CASSPETSGGTDTQYF	TGTGCCAGCTCACCCGAGACTAGCGGGGGCACAGATACGCAGTATTTT
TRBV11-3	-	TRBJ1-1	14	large	CASSFYDPNTEAFF	TGTGCCAGCAGCTTCTACGACCCGAACACTGAAGCTTTCTTT
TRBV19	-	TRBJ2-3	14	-	CASSIADNLRTQYF	TGTGCCAGTAGTATAGCCGATAACCTACGGACGCAGTATTTT
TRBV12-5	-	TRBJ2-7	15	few	CASSPFGGSFYEQYF	TGTGCCAGTTCCCCTTTTGGCGGTTCTTTCTACGAGCAGTACTTC
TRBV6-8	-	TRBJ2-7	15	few	CASSYLMTPTYEQYF	TGTGCCAGCAGTTACCTAATGACACCAACCTACGAGCAGTACTTC
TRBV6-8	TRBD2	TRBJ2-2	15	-	CAISSAGRGTGELFF	TGTGCCATCAGCTCAGCGGGGAGGGGTACCGGGGAGCTGTTTTTT
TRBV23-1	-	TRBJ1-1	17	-	CASSQPPGPTPNTEAFF	TGCGCCAGCAGTCAACCCCCCGGCCCTACCCCGAACACTGAAGCTTTCTTT
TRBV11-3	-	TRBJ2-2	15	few	CASSLGGYHTGELFF	TGTGCCAGCAGCTTAGGAGGGTATCACACCGGGGAGCTGTTTTTT
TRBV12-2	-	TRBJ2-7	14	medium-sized	CASLSSGGSGEQYF	TGTGCCAGTCTAAGTAGTGGCGGGAGTGGCGAGCAGTACTTC
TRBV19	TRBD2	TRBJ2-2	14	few	CASSTRDYSGELFF	TGTGCCAGTAGTACCCGGGACTACTCGGGGGAGCTGTTTTTT
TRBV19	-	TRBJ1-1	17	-	CASSPRRGGARGTEAFF	TGTGCCAGTAGTCCCCGGAGGGGTGGGGCTAGGGGCACTGAAGCTTTCTTT